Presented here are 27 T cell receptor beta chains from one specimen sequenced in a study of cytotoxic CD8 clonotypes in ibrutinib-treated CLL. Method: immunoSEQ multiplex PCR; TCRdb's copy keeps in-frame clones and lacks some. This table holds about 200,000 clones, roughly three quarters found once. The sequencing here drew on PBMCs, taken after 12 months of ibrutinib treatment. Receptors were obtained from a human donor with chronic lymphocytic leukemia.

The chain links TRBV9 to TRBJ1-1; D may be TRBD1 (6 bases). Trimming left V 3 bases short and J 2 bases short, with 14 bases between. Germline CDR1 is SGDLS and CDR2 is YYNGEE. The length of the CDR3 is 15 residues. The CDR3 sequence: CASSGGTPSNTEAFF. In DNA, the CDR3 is TGTGCCAGCAGCGGTGGGACACCAAGTAACACTGAAGCTTTCTTT.

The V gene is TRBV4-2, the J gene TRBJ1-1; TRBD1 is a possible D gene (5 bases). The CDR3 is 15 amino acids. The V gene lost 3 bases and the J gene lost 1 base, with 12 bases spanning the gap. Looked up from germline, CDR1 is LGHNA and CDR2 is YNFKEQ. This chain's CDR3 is CASSQADGGNTEAFF. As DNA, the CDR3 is TGTGCCAGCAGCCAGGCTGACGGGGGGAACACTGAAGCTTTCTTT.

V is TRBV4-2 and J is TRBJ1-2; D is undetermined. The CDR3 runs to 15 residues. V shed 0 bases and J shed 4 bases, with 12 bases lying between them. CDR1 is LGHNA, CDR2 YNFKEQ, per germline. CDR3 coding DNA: TGTGCCAGCAGCCAAGAGGCAGCAGAGGGCTATGGCTACACCTTC. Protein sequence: CASSQEAAEGYGYTF.

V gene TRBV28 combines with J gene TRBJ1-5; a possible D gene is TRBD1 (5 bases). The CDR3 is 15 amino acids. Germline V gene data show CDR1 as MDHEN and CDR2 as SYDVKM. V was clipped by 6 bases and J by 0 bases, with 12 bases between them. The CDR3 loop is CASRRQIYSNQPQHF. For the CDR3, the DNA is TGTGCCAGCAGAAGACAGATTTATAGCAATCAGCCCCAGCATTTT.

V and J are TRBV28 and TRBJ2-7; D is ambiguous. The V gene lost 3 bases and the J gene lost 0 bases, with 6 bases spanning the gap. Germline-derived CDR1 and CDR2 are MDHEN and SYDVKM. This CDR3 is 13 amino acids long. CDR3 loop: CASSFLFSYEQYF. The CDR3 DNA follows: TGTGCCAGCAGTTTCCTGTTCTCCTACGAGCAGTACTTC.

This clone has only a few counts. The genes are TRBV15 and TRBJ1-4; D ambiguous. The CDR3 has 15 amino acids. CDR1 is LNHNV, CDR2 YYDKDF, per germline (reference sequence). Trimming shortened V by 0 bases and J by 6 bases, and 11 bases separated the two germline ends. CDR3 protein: CATSRDRNSYEKLFF. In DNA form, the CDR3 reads TGTGCCACCAGCAGAGATCGTAACAGTTATGAAAAACTGTTTTTT.

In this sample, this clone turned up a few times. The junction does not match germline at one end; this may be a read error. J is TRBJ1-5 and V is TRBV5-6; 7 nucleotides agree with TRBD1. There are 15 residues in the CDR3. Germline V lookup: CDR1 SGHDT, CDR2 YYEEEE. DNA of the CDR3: TGTGCCAGCAACTTGGGGACAGCCCCCAATCAGCCCCAGCATTTT. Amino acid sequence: CASNLGTAPNQPQHF.

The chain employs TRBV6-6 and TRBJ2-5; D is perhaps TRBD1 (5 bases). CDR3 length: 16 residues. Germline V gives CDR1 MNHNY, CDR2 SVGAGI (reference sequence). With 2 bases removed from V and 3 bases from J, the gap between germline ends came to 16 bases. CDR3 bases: TGTGCCAGCAGTTACAGGCGGCGCAGGGTGGAAGAGACCCAGTACTTC. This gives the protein CASSYRRRRVEETQYF.

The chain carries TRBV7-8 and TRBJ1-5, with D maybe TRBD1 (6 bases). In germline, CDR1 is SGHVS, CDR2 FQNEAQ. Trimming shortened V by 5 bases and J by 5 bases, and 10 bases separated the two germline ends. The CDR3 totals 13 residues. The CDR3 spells CASSGGGDQPQHF. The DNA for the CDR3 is TGTGCCAGCAGCGGGGGCGGCGATCAGCCCCAGCATTTT.

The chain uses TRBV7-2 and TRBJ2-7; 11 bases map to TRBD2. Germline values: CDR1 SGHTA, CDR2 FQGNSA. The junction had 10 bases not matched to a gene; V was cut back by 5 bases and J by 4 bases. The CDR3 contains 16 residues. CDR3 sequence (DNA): TGTGCCAGCAGCGACCGACTAGCGGGAACATCTTACGAGCAGTACTTC. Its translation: CASSDRLAGTSYEQYF. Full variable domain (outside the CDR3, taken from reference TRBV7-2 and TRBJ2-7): GAGVSQSPSNKVTEKGKDVELRCDPISGHTALYWYRQSLGQGLEFLIYFQGNSAPDKSGLPSDRFSAERTGGSVSTLTIQRTQQEDSAVYLCASSDRLAGTSYEQYFGPGTRLTVT.

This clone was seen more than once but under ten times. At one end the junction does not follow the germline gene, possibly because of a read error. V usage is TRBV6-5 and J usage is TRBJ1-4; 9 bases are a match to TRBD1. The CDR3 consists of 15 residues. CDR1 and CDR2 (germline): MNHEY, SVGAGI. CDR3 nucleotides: TGTGCCAGCAGGTACTCCGGGACAGGGAATGAAAAACTGTTTTTT. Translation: CASRYSGTGNEKLFF.

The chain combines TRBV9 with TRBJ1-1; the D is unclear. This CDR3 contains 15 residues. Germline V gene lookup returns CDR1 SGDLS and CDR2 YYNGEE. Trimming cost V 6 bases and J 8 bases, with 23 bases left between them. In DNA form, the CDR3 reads TGTGCCAGCACCTCACCCAAGGTAAGGGTAAGGGAAGCTTTCTTT. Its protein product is CASTSPKVRVREAFF.

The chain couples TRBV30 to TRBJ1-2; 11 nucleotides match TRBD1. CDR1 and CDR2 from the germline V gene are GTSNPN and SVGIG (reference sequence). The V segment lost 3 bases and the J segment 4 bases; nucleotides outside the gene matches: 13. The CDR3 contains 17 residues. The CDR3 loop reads CAWSLSLGTGGIYGYTF. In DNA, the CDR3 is TGTGCCTGGAGCCTAAGTCTGGGGACAGGGGGTATCTATGGCTACACCTTC.

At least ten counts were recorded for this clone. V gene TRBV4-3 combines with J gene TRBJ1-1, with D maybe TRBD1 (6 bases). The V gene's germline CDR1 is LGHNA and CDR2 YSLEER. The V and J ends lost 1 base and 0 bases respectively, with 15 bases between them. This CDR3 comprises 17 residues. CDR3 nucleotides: TGCGCCAGCAGCCAAGGTTGGTGGACAGTGATGAACACTGAAGCTTTCTTT. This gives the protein CASSQGWWTVMNTEAFF.

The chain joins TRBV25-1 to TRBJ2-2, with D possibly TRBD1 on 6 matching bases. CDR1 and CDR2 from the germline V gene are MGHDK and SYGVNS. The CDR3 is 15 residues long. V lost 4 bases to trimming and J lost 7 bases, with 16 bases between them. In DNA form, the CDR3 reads TGTGCCAGCAGTGCCTCCCGGGACACCCTCGGGGAGCTGTTTTTT. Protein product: CASSASRDTLGELFF.

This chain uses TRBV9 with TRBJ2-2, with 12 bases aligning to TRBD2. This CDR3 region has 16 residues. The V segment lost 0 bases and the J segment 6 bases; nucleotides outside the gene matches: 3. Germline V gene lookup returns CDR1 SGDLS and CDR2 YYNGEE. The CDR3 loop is CASSVVSSGRAGELFF. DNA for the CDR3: TGTGCCAGCAGCGTAGTTTCTAGCGGGAGGGCCGGGGAGCTGTTTTTT.

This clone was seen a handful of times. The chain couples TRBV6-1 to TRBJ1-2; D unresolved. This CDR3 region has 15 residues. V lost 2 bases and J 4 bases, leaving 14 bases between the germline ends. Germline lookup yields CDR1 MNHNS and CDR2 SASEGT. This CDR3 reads CASSESVLHGYGYTF. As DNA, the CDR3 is TGTGCCAGCAGTGAATCTGTCCTTCACGGCTATGGCTACACCTTC.

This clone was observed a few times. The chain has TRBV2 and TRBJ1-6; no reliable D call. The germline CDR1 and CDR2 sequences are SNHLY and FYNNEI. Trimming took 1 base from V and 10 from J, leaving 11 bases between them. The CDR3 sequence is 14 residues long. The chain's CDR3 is CASSEGYQGSPLHF. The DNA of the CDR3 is TGTGCCAGCAGTGAAGGCTATCAAGGATCACCCCTCCACTTT.

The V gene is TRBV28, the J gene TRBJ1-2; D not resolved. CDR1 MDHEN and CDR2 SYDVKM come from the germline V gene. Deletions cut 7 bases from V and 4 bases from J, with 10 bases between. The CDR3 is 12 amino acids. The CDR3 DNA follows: TGTGCCAGCACGAGAGGGTCCTATGGCTACACCTTC. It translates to CASTRGSYGYTF.

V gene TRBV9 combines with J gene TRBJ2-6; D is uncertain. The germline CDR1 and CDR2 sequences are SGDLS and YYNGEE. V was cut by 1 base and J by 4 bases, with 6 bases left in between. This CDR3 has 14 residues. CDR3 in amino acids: CASSVWRGANVLTF. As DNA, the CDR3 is TGTGCCAGCAGCGTATGGCGAGGGGCCAACGTCCTGACTTTC.

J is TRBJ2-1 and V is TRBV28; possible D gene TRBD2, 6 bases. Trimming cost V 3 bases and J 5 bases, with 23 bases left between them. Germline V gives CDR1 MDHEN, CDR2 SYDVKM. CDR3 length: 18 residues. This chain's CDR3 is CASSFPSGRGRYHNEQFF. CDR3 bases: TGTGCCAGCAGTTTCCCCTCCGGACGGGGGAGGTACCACAATGAGCAGTTCTTC.

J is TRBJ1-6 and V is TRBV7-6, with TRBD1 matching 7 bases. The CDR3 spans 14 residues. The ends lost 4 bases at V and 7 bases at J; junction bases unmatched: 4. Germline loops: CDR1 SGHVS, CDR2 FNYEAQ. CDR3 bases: TGTGCCAGCAGCTCCCAGACAGGGAATTCACCCCTCCACTTT. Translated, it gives CASSSQTGNSPLHF.

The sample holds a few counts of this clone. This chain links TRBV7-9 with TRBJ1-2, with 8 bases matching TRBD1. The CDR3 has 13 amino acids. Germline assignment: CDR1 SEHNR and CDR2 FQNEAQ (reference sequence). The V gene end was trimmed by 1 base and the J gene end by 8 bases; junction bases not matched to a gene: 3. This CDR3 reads CASSLDRGYGYTF. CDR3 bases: TGTGCCAGCAGCTTAGACAGGGGGTACGGCTACACCTTC.

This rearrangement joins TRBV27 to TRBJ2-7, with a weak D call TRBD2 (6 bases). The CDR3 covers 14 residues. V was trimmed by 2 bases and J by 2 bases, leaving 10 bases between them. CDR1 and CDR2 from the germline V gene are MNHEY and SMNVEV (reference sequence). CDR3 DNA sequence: TGTGCCAGCAGTTTAGGTGGGACTCCCTACGAGCAGTACTTC. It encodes CASSLGGTPYEQYF.

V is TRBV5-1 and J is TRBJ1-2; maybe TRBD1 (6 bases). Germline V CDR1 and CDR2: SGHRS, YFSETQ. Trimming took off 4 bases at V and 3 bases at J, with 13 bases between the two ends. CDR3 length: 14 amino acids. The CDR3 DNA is TGCGCCAGCAGCCTGAACAGGGCTGACTATGGCTACACCTTC. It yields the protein CASSLNRADYGYTF.

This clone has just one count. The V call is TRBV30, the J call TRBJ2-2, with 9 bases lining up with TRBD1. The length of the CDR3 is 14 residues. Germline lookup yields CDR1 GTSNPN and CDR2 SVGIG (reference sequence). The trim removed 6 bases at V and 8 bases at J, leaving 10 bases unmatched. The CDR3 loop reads CACLKQGAGGELFF. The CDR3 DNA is TGTGCCTGCTTGAAACAGGGGGCTGGAGGGGAGCTGTTTTTT.

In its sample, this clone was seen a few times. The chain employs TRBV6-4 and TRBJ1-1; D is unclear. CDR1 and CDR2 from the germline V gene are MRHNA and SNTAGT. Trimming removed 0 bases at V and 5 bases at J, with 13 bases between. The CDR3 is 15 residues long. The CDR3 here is CASSDSTRRRTEAFF. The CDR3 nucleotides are TGTGCCAGCAGTGACTCGACCAGGAGGAGGACTGAAGCTTTCTTT.